The 10 T cell receptor beta chains below all came from one sample that was sequenced in a study of cytomegalovirus exposure and HLA in healthy donors. The PCR used 60 Vbeta and 13 Jbeta primers. Sequencing was performed with immunoSEQ multiplex PCR; in TCRdb, only in-frame clones are kept and a portion is missing. The sample includes 250,000 to 350,000 clones, around 86% of them seen just once. Sequences were obtained from PBMCs. These receptors came from a man aged 35-49 years in good health and CMV-seropositive.

The CDR3 DNA reads TGTGCCAGCAGCTTAGGTCAGGGGTACACTGAAGCTTTCTTT. Translation: CASSLGQGYTEAFF. The chain links TRBV7-9 to TRBJ1-1; D perhaps matches TRBD1 (6 bases). From germline, CDR1 is SEHNR and CDR2 FQNEAQ (reference sequence). The CDR3 contains 14 residues. V lost 1 base, J lost 3 bases, and 9 bases lay in between.

V and J are TRBV10-3 and TRBJ1-1; 9 bases align to TRBD1. The trim removed 6 bases at V and 5 bases at J, leaving 13 bases unmatched. This CDR3 spans 16 amino acids. Germline loops: CDR1 ENHRY, CDR2 SYGVKD. CDR3 bases: TGTGCCATCAGCGATACCAGGACAGGGGTAATAACTGAAGCTTTCTTT. Its protein is CAISDTRTGVITEAFF.

The CDR3 loop is CASSDAKGGPYEQYF. The CDR3 DNA reads TGTGCCAGCAGTGACGCAAAAGGGGGACCCTACGAGCAGTACTTC. The J gene is TRBJ2-7, the V gene TRBV6-1, with a possible D match to TRBD1 (6 bases). Trimming left V 3 bases short and J 2 bases short, with 14 bases between. Germline assignment: CDR1 MNHNS and CDR2 SASEGT. The CDR3 covers 15 residues.

The chain combines TRBV19 with TRBJ2-1, with 7 bases aligning to TRBD2. Per the germline V gene, CDR1 is LNHDA and CDR2 is SQIVND (reference sequence). CDR3 size: 15 residues. J was trimmed by 4 bases and V by 3 bases; bases with no gene match: 6. CDR3 sequence (DNA): TGTGCCAGTAGTATGAGACTAGCAGCTTACAATGAGCAGTTCTTC. Amino acid sequence: CASSMRLAAYNEQFF.

This chain links TRBV5-4 with TRBJ2-3, with a possible D match to TRBD2 (5 bases). Trimming stripped 0 bases from V and 0 bases from J, with 11 bases between. This CDR3 region has 16 residues. CDR1 is SGHNT, CDR2 YYREEE, per germline (reference sequence). The CDR3 reads CASSLDPGSSTDTQYF. DNA for the CDR3: TGTGCCAGCAGCTTGGACCCGGGATCTAGCACAGATACGCAGTATTTT.

This chain connects TRBV7-9 to TRBJ1-1, with 10 bases lining up with TRBD1. Germline CDR1 is SEHNR and CDR2 is FQNEAQ (reference sequence). Trimming at V came to 5 bases and at J to 1 base, leaving 7 bases not matched to a gene. The CDR3 sequence is 16 residues long. CDR3 protein: CASSAPGTGANTEAFF. CDR3 nucleotide sequence: TGTGCCAGCAGCGCACCCGGGACAGGGGCGAACACTGAAGCTTTCTTT.

This sequence joins TRBV7-9 and TRBJ2-7; TRBD2 is a possible D gene (6 bases). The CDR3 loop spans 15 amino acids. CDR1 is SEHNR and CDR2 is FQNEAQ in the germline V gene (reference sequence). Between the trimmed V and J ends, which lost 5 bases and 0 bases, there was a span of 14 bases. CDR3 sequence (DNA): TGTGCCAGCAGCCCGCCGGGACTGACCTCCTACGAGCAGTACTTC. Translation: CASSPPGLTSYEQYF.

The chain is built from TRBV6-5 and TRBJ2-7; 7 bases line up with TRBD2. The CDR3 runs 13 residues. CDR1 and CDR2 (germline): MNHEY, SVGAGI. J was trimmed by 3 bases and V by 10 bases; bases with no gene match: 9. CDR3 bases: TGTGCCACCCGGGGGACGGGGGGCTACGAGCAGTACTTC. Its translation: CATRGTGGYEQYF.

This chain joins TRBV27 and TRBJ2-7; 12 bases agree with TRBD2. With V trimmed by 5 bases and J by 0 bases, 5 bases remained unmatched. This CDR3 comprises 16 residues. Germline CDR1 is MNHEY and CDR2 is SMNVEV (reference sequence). CDR3 sequence (DNA): TGTGCCAGCAGTAGCGGACTAGCGGGAACCTCCTACGAGCAGTACTTC. This translates into CASSSGLAGTSYEQYF.

As DNA, the CDR3 is TGTGCCAGCAGCGTAGACCTCAGTTATGGCTACACCTTC. Protein sequence: CASSVDLSYGYTF. J is TRBJ1-2 and V is TRBV9; D is uncertain. V lost 0 bases, J lost 5 bases, and 8 bases lay in between. CDR1 and CDR2 (germline): SGDLS, YYNGEE. This CDR3 contains 13 residues.